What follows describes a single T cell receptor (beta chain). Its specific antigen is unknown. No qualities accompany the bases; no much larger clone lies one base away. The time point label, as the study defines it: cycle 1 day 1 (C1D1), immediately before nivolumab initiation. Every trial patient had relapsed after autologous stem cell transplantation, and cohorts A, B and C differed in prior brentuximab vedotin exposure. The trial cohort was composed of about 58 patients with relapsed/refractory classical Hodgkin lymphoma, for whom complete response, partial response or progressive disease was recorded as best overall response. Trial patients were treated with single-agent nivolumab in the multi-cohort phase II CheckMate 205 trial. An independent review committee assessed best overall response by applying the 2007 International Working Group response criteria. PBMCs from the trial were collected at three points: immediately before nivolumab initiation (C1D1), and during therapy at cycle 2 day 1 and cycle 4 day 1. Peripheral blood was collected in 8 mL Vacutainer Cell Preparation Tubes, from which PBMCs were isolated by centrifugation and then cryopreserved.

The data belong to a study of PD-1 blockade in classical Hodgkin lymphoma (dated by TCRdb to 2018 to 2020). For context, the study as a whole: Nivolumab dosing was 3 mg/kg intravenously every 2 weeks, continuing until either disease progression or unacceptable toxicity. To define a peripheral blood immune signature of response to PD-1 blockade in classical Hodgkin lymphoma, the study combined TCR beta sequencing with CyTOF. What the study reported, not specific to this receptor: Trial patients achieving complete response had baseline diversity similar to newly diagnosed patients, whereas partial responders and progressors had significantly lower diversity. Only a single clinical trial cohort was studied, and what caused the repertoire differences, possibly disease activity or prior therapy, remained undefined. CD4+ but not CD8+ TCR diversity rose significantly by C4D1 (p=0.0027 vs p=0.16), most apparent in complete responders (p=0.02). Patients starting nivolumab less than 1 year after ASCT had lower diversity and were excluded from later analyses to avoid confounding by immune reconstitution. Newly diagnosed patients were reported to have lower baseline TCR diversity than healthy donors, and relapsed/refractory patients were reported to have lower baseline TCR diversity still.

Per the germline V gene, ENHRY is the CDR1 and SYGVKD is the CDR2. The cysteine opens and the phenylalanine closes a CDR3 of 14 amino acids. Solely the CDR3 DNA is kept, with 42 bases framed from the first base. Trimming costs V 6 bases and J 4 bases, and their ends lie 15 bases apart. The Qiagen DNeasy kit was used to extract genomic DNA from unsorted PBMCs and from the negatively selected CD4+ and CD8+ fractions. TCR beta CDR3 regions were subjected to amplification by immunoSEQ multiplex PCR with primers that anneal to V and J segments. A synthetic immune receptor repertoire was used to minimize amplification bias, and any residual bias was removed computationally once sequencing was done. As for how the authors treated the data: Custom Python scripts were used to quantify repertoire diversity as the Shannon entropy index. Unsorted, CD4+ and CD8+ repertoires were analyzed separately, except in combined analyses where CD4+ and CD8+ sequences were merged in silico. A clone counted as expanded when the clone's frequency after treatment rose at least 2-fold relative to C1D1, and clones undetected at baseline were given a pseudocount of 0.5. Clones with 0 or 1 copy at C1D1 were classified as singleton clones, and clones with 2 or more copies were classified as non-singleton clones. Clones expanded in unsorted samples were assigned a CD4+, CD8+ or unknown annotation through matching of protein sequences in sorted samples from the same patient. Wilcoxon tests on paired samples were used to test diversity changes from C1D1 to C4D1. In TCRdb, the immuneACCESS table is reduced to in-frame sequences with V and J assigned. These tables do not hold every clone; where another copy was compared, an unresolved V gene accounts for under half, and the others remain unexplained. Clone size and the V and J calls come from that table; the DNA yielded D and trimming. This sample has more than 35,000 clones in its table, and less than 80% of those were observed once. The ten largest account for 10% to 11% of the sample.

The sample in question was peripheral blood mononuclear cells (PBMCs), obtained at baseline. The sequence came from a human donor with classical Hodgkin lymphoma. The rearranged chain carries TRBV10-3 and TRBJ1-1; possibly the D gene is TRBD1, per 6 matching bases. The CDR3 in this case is CAIRDSGEGTEAFF. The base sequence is TGTGCCATCAGGGACAGCGGGGAGGGCACTGAAGCTTTCTTT.